What follows are 28 T cell receptor beta chains derived from one specimen sequenced in a study of blood T cell repertoires in COVID-19. Measured with immunoSEQ multiplex PCR; TCRdb has only the in-frame clones, and not every one. The sample records 340,000 or so clones, about nine tenths being singletons. The source material was peripheral blood. The receptors stem from a man aged 45-65 years with active or convalescent COVID-19.

This clone was seen only a few times. The CDR3: CASNREGSTEAFF. Written as DNA, the CDR3 is TGTGCCAGCAATAGGGAGGGGTCCACTGAAGCTTTCTTT. The rearrangement uses TRBV2 and TRBJ1-1; D is possibly TRBD1 (5 bases). From germline, CDR1 is SNHLY and CDR2 FYNNEI. The CDR3 is made up of 13 amino acids. Deletions cut 7 bases from V and 4 bases from J, with 13 bases between.

The chain joins TRBV28 to TRBJ2-7; D ambiguous. Deletions cut 6 bases from V and 1 base from J, with 13 bases between. This CDR3 is 14 amino acids long. Germline CDR1 is MDHEN and CDR2 is SYDVKM. The DNA for the CDR3 is TGTGCCAGCAGGCCGCGAGGATCGTCCTACGAGCAGTACTTC. It translates to CASRPRGSSYEQYF. The full variable domain, completed using reference TRBV28 and TRBJ2-7, is DVKVTQSSRYLVKRTGEKVFLECVQDMDHENMFWYRQDPGLGLRLIYFSYDVKMKEKGDIPEGYSVSREKKERFSLILESASTNQTSMYLCASRPRGSSYEQYFGPGTRLTVT.

This chain uses TRBV18 with TRBJ1-4; possibly TRBD1 for D (6 bases). Trimming stripped 6 bases from V and 9 bases from J, with 20 bases between. CDR1 and CDR2 (germline): KGHSH, LQKENI. The CDR3 runs 15 residues. The CDR3 spells CASSPGRDTHQKLFF. The CDR3 bases are TGTGCCAGCTCCCCGGGCCGGGACACCCACCAAAAACTGTTTTTT.

The CDR3 DNA is TGTGCCAGCAGTTACTGGGTACAGGGGGATTCACCCCTCCACTTT. Protein: CASSYWVQGDSPLHF. This chain uses TRBV6-5 with TRBJ1-6; the match to TRBD1 covers 8 bases. Losses at the gene ends were 1 base for V and 8 bases for J; bases not matched to a gene: 4. The CDR3 totals 15 residues. The germline CDR1 and CDR2 sequences are MNHEY and SVGAGI.

The chain employs TRBV6-6 and TRBJ1-3, with D hard to call. Germline V gene data show CDR1 as MNHNY and CDR2 as SVGAGI (reference sequence). The V and J ends lost 7 bases and 3 bases respectively, with 7 bases between them. The CDR3 spans 12 residues. The CDR3 coding sequence is TGTGCCAGCAATGGCTTTGGAAACACCATATATTTT. It codes for CASNGFGNTIYF.

V and J are TRBV7-9 and TRBJ1-2, with D unclear. The CDR3 consists of 14 residues. With 4 bases removed from V and 8 bases from J, the gap between germline ends came to 17 bases. Per germline, CDR1 SEHNR and CDR2 FQNEAQ (reference sequence). CDR3: CASSSSSFPQGYTF. CDR3 nucleotides: TGTGCCAGCAGCTCATCATCATTCCCGCAGGGCTACACCTTC.

The V call is TRBV28, the J call TRBJ1-4, with D hard to call. Germline values: CDR1 MDHEN, CDR2 SYDVKM. The CDR3 runs to 14 residues. The germline V and J ends were trimmed by 8 bases and 0 bases, with 10 bases remaining between them. The CDR3 region has the DNA TGTGCCAGCTGGCAGCGTGCAACTAATGAAAAACTGTTTTTT. This gives the protein CASWQRATNEKLFF. Using reference TRBV28 and TRBJ1-4 for the parts outside the CDR3, the full variable domain is DVKVTQSSRYLVKRTGEKVFLECVQDMDHENMFWYRQDPGLGLRLIYFSYDVKMKEKGDIPEGYSVSREKKERFSLILESASTNQTSMYLCASWQRATNEKLFFGSGTQLSVL.

The V call is TRBV27, the J call TRBJ2-2; D possibly corresponds to TRBD2 (6 bases). Deletions cut 1 base from V and 4 bases from J, with 13 bases between. The CDR3 has 16 amino acids. CDR1 and CDR2 from the germline V gene are MNHEY and SMNVEV (reference sequence). The CDR3 region is CASSLFGSGITGELFF. The CDR3, as DNA: TGTGCCAGCAGTTTATTCGGGAGTGGGATCACCGGGGAGCTGTTTTTT.

The rearrangement links TRBV10-3 to TRBJ1-6; 9 positions match TRBD1. The germline CDR1 and CDR2 sequences are ENHRY and SYGVKD. J lost 7 bases, V lost 6 bases, and 4 bases had no gene match. The CDR3 covers 14 residues. The CDR3 region has the DNA TGTGCCATCAGGCCGGGACAGGGAAATTCACCCCTCCACTTT. Protein product: CAIRPGQGNSPLHF.

The J gene is TRBJ1-1, the V gene TRBV28; 7 bases align to TRBD1. The germline CDR1 and CDR2 sequences are MDHEN and SYDVKM. V was clipped by 2 bases and J by 0 bases; unmatched bases: 3. This CDR3 region has 15 residues. The CDR3 sequence: CASSLDRALNTEAFF. CDR3 sequence (DNA): TGTGCCAGCAGTTTAGACAGGGCGCTGAACACTGAAGCTTTCTTT.

Here the CDR3 reads CASSGQDYEQYF. The CDR3 coding sequence is TGCGCCAGCAGCGGACAAGACTACGAGCAGTACTTC. The J gene is TRBJ2-7, the V gene TRBV23-1, with TRBD1 as a possible D gene (5 bases). TRBV23-1 is an ORF for which the function is uncertain. CDR3 length: 12 residues. V was cut by 6 bases and J by 3 bases, with 9 bases left in between.

The rearrangement joins TRBV5-1 to TRBJ2-5; TRBD1 matches at 9 bases. The V segment lost 0 bases and the J segment 5 bases; nucleotides outside the gene matches: 5. Germline-derived CDR1 and CDR2 are SGHRS and YFSETQ. CDR3 size: 15 residues. The CDR3 DNA is TGCGCCAGCAGCTTGGGGCAAGGGACAGGGGAGACCCAGTACTTC. This codes for CASSLGQGTGETQYF.

The chain combines TRBV4-2 with TRBJ1-2; TRBD1 agrees at 8 bases. Per germline, CDR1 LGHNA and CDR2 YNFKEQ. The V segment lost 1 base and the J segment 8 bases; nucleotides outside the gene matches: 6. This CDR3 comprises 14 residues. For the CDR3, the DNA is TGTGCCAGCAGCCAAGGGACAGGGTACGGAGGCTACACCTTC. This translates into CASSQGTGYGGYTF.

The V gene is TRBV6-6, the J gene TRBJ2-1; D call uncertain. V was pared by 0 bases and J by 6 bases, with 6 bases between. The CDR3 runs to 13 residues. Germline values: CDR1 MNHNY, CDR2 SVGAGI (reference sequence). This CDR3 is CASSYSSTNEQFF. DNA for the CDR3: TGTGCCAGCAGTTACTCGAGTACCAATGAGCAGTTCTTC.

This rearrangement joins TRBV5-4 to TRBJ1-2, with 8 bases lining up with TRBD1. This CDR3 has 14 residues. J lost 3 bases, V lost 6 bases, and 7 bases had no gene match. Looked up from germline, CDR1 is SGHNT and CDR2 is YYREEE (reference sequence). The CDR3 here is CASNPGQGHYGYTF. Written as DNA, the CDR3 is TGTGCCAGCAACCCAGGACAGGGCCACTATGGCTACACCTTC. Full variable domain (missing parts from reference TRBV5-4 and TRBJ1-2): ETGVTQSPTHLIKTRGQQVTLRCSSQSGHNTVSWYQQALGQGPQFIFQYYREEENGRGNFPPRFSGLQFPNYSSELNVNALELDDSALYLCASNPGQGHYGYTFGSGTRLTVV.

This clone was picked up one time. The chain employs TRBV4-3 and TRBJ2-3; D might be TRBD2 (7 bases). CDR3 length: 17 amino acids. The V gene's germline CDR1 is LGHNA and CDR2 YSLEER. Trimming stripped 4 bases from V and 3 bases from J, with 20 bases between. For the CDR3, the DNA is TGCGCCAGCAGCCCAGGGGCGGGGGAGGGGAGGACAGATACGCAGTATTTT. The encoded protein is CASSPGAGEGRTDTQYF.

The chain carries TRBV5-4 and TRBJ2-5; D uncertain. Germline V gene sequence: CDR1 SGHNT, CDR2 YYREEE (reference sequence). V gave up 0 bases and J gave up 2 bases, with 5 bases separating them. The CDR3 extends over 13 amino acids. CDR3 sequence: CASSLARQETQYF. As DNA, the CDR3 is TGTGCCAGCAGCTTGGCCAGGCAAGAGACCCAGTACTTC.

This chain connects TRBV19 to TRBJ1-4; 9 positions match TRBD1. Trimming took 9 bases from V and 2 from J; bases not matched to a gene: 10. This CDR3 spans 16 amino acids. Looked up from germline, CDR1 is LNHDA and CDR2 is SQIVND (reference sequence). This CDR3 reads CASAYRGRATNEKLFF. The DNA of the CDR3 is TGTGCCAGCGCATACAGGGGGCGCGCTACTAATGAAAAACTGTTTTTT.

This clone has a single count. This chain connects TRBV24-1 to TRBJ1-5; D not certain. The CDR3 loop spans 14 amino acids. V lost 2 bases, J lost 3 bases, and 7 bases lay in between. Germline V CDR1 and CDR2: KGHDR, SFDVKD. CDR3 nucleotide sequence: TGTGCCACCAGTGATTCCGGGTTCAATCAGCCCCAGCATTTT. It codes for CATSDSGFNQPQHF.

The rearrangement links TRBV24-1 to TRBJ2-2; 11 bases fit TRBD2. There are 17 residues in the CDR3. J was trimmed by 1 base and V by 3 bases; bases with no gene match: 3. Germline V lookup: CDR1 KGHDR, CDR2 SFDVKD. This CDR3 is CATSDPGTSGNTGELFF. The DNA for the CDR3 is TGTGCCACCAGTGATCCCGGGACTAGCGGGAACACCGGGGAGCTGTTTTTT.

This sequence joins TRBV1 and TRBJ2-1; the tabulated D call, TRBD2, remains unverified against the DNA. TRBV1 is recorded as a pseudogene. The CDR3 spans 18 residues. The CDR3 protein is CTSSQYSSGTASYNEQFF. Written as DNA, the CDR3 is TGCACCAGCAGCCAATACTCTAGCGGGACGGCCTCCTACAATGAGCAGTTCTTC.

The rearrangement joins TRBV14 to TRBJ2-7; 14 bases align to TRBD2. Germline CDR1 and CDR2: SGHDN and FVKESK. The CDR3 consists of 17 residues. With V trimmed by 1 base and J by 4 bases, 6 bases remained unmatched. CDR3 bases: TGTGCCAGCAGCCAAGTCGGGACTAGCGGGAGTATTTACGAGCAGTACTTC. Protein sequence: CASSQVGTSGSIYEQYF.

The V call is TRBV21-1, the J call TRBJ2-2; the D segment call TRBD2 is taken from the table without a DNA check. TRBV21-1 is assigned pseudogene status. The CDR3 totals 16 residues. CDR3 coding DNA: TGTGCCAGCAGCAGCGCCGGGACTAGTTCCACCGGGGAGCTGTTTTTT. It is translated as CASSSAGTSSTGELFF.

The chain recombines TRBV28 with TRBJ1-6; D perhaps matches TRBD1 (6 bases). This CDR3 spans 15 amino acids. V dropped 6 bases and J dropped 10 bases, with 19 bases sitting between them. Germline CDR1 reads MDHEN; CDR2 reads SYDVKM. The CDR3 DNA reads TGTGCCAGCAGCCCCAGGGCAGGGGTGCGGTCACCCCTCCACTTT. Translating gives CASSPRAGVRSPLHF.

V and J are TRBV5-6 and TRBJ2-7; 9 bases are a match to TRBD1. With 4 bases clipped from V and 6 bases from J, the junction kept 8 bases outside the gene matches. CDR1 SGHDT and CDR2 YYEEEE come from the germline V gene. The CDR3 consists of 14 residues. CDR3 bases: TGTGCCAGCAGCGCTGGACAGGGGAACGGCGAGCAGTACTTC. This gives the protein CASSAGQGNGEQYF.

A single count supports this clone. The chain is built from TRBV28 and TRBJ1-2; a possible D gene is TRBD1 (5 bases). V was clipped by 3 bases and J by 0 bases, with 11 bases between them. The germline gives CDR1 MDHEN, CDR2 SYDVKM. This CDR3 has 15 residues. The DNA for the CDR3 is TGTGCCAGCAGTTTGGGGCAGTCAGCTAACTATGGCTACACCTTC. This translates into CASSLGQSANYGYTF.

This clone was recorded a few times. The chain recombines TRBV5-1 with TRBJ2-5; 8 bases fit TRBD1. The trim removed 6 bases at V and 2 bases at J, leaving 9 bases unmatched. Germline values: CDR1 SGHRS, CDR2 YFSETQ. The CDR3 consists of 15 residues. The CDR3 sequence is CASISTGDTQETQYF. CDR3 coding DNA: TGCGCCAGCATCTCGACAGGGGATACTCAAGAGACCCAGTACTTC.

V gene TRBV7-9 combines with J gene TRBJ1-4, with D perhaps matching TRBD1 (5 bases). V lost 5 bases to trimming and J lost 4 bases, with 17 bases between them. Germline-derived CDR1 and CDR2 are SEHNR and FQNEAQ (reference sequence). The CDR3 has 16 amino acids. CDR3 sequence: CASSGPDKRFNEKLFF. In DNA form, the CDR3 reads TGTGCCAGCAGCGGACCGGACAAAAGATTTAATGAAAAACTGTTTTTT.